A single sample is the source of the 27 T cell receptor beta chains below, sequenced in a study of CD4 T cells in relation to SARS-CoV-2 and coronaviruses. Using immunoSEQ multiplex PCR, the repertoire was profiled, and TCRdb retains in-frame clones only, with some absent. The data contain tens of thousands of clones, roughly 90% of them singletons. Sequenced input: memory CD4+ T cells from PBMCs. The receptors here all came from an adult with COVID-19.

This clone was recorded only once. The chain's CDR3 is CASSTGRMSMNTEAFF. The DNA for the CDR3 is TGTGCCAGCAGCACGGGACGGATGAGCATGAACACTGAAGCTTTCTTT. The chain carries TRBV5-4 and TRBJ1-1; the D gene is possibly TRBD1 (5 bases). From germline, CDR1 is SGHNT and CDR2 YYREEE (reference sequence). The CDR3 totals 16 residues. V dropped 4 bases and J dropped 0 bases, with 16 bases sitting between them.

This clone appeared a few times. The rearrangement links TRBV3-1 (or the pseudogene TRBV3-2) to TRBJ1-4; 9 bases align to TRBD1. With 1 base clipped from V and 8 bases from J, the junction kept 11 bases outside the gene matches. Germline V gene lookup returns CDR1 LGHDT and CDR2 YNNKEL (reference sequence). The CDR3 is made up of 17 amino acids. Here the CDR3 reads CASSQVTGGSQREKLFF. The CDR3 DNA reads TGTGCCAGCAGCCAAGTTACAGGGGGCTCGCAAAGGGAAAAACTGTTTTTT.

V usage is TRBV6-5 and J usage is TRBJ2-7; 7 bases are shared with TRBD1. The CDR3 has 15 residues. With V trimmed by 4 bases and J by 2 bases, 8 bases remained unmatched. Germline lookup yields CDR1 MNHEY and CDR2 SVGAGI. The CDR3 spells CASSSPGQKAYEQYF. CDR3 DNA sequence: TGTGCCAGCAGTTCACCGGGACAGAAGGCCTACGAGCAGTACTTC.

This clone was seen only a few times. This chain links TRBV21-1 with TRBJ1-2; the DNA was not compared with TRBD1, the D call given in the table. TRBV21-1 has pseudogene status. CDR3 size: 14 residues. The DNA of the CDR3 is TGTGCCAGGGTCCCGGGACAGGGGTGCCATGGCTACACCTTC. It yields the protein CARVPGQGCHGYTF.

The genes are TRBV11-2 and TRBJ2-5, with D possibly being TRBD1 (6 bases). V lost 5 bases to trimming and J lost 4 bases, with 14 bases between them. The germline V gene has CDR1 SGHAT and CDR2 FQNNGV. The CDR3 totals 14 residues. The chain's CDR3 is CASSPSGGGETQYF. In DNA form, the CDR3 reads TGTGCCAGCAGCCCGTCTGGGGGCGGAGAGACCCAGTACTTC.

This rearrangement joins TRBV30 to TRBJ2-5, with D perhaps matching TRBD2 (6 bases). CDR1 is GTSNPN and CDR2 is SVGIG in the germline V gene (reference sequence). V was pared by 1 base and J by 8 bases, with 23 bases between. This CDR3 has 16 amino acids. The CDR3 reads CAWSGSRAGSSRTQYF. The CDR3 DNA reads as TGTGCCTGGAGTGGGTCGAGGGCGGGATCCTCTCGAACCCAGTACTTC.

The chain recombines TRBV24-1 with TRBJ2-5; 7 bases match TRBD1. The CDR3 contains 15 residues. The germline V gene has CDR1 KGHDR and CDR2 SFDVKD. The J segment lost 4 bases and the V segment lost 3 bases, leaving 7 bases of the junction unmatched. The DNA for the CDR3 is TGTGCCACCAGTGATACGACAGGGACGGGAGAGACCCAGTACTTC. Its translation: CATSDTTGTGETQYF.

V is TRBV7-2 and J is TRBJ1-5; unclear D gene. This CDR3 has 15 amino acids. From germline, CDR1 is SGHTA and CDR2 FQGNSA. Deletions cut 1 base from V and 0 bases from J, with 7 bases between. The CDR3 DNA follows: TGTGCCAGCAGCTTAGGATTGGGTAGCAATCAGCCCCAGCATTTT. This gives the protein CASSLGLGSNQPQHF.

In this sample, this clone turned up a few times. V is TRBV11-2 and J is TRBJ2-2; no clear D. Trimming left V 5 bases short and J 8 bases short, with 12 bases between. CDR3 length equals 13 residues. Germline V CDR1 and CDR2: SGHAT, FQNNGV. CDR3 nucleotide sequence: TGTGCCAGCAGCCCGACTTCCTATGGGGAGCTGTTTTTT. Translated, it gives CASSPTSYGELFF.

A single count supports this clone. The V gene is TRBV3-1 (or the pseudogene TRBV3-2), the J gene TRBJ1-1, with TRBD1 identical over 8 bases. The ends lost 1 base at V and 6 bases at J; junction bases unmatched: 4. The germline CDR1 and CDR2 sequences are LGHDT and YNNKEL (reference sequence). CDR3 size: 14 residues. The CDR3 protein is CASSQVRDRSEAFF. DNA for the CDR3: TGTGCCAGCAGCCAAGTTCGGGACAGGTCTGAAGCTTTCTTT.

The V call is TRBV5-5, the J call TRBJ1-2; TRBD1 matches at 7 bases. CDR1 is SGHKS and CDR2 is YYEKEE in the germline V gene (reference sequence). J lost 8 bases, V lost 4 bases, and 26 bases had no gene match. The CDR3 covers 19 residues. The CDR3 region has the DNA TGTGCCAGCAGCCTCGCGCTCGCCGGGACAGTAACCTATATGGCAGGCTACACCTTC. This encodes CASSLALAGTVTYMAGYTF.

The V gene is TRBV7-9, the J gene TRBJ1-5; D is unresolved. Per the germline V gene, CDR1 is SEHNR and CDR2 is FQNEAQ (reference sequence). The CDR3 contains 13 residues. V lost 2 bases to trimming and J lost 5 bases, with 7 bases between them. CDR3 loop: CASSLNGDQPQHF. CDR3 DNA: TGTGCCAGCAGCTTAAATGGGGATCAGCCCCAGCATTTT.

CDR3 loop: CASSLGTGGGNQETQYF. CDR3 nucleotide sequence: TGTGCCAGCAGCTTAGGGACAGGGGGAGGTAACCAAGAGACCCAGTACTTC. This sequence joins TRBV7-3 and TRBJ2-5, with 11 bases fitting TRBD1. With 2 bases clipped from V and 0 bases from J, the junction kept 5 bases outside the gene matches. Germline CDR1 SGHTA, CDR2 FQGTGA. This CDR3 has 17 residues.

The chain employs TRBV24-1 and TRBJ2-1, with 7 bases fitting TRBD2. The CDR3 totals 14 residues. The V segment lost 6 bases and the J segment 0 bases; nucleotides outside the gene matches: 1. The V gene's germline CDR1 is KGHDR and CDR2 SFDVKD. CDR3 nucleotides: TGTGCCACCAGTCGGGGGGACTCCTACAATGAGCAGTTCTTC. It yields the protein CATSRGDSYNEQFF.

The chain carries TRBV12-3 or TRBV12-4 and TRBJ1-2; 7 bases align to TRBD1. After removal of 10 bases from V and 2 bases from J, the junction contained 7 bases not matched to a gene. The CDR3 runs 13 residues. CDR3 loop: CATSGTANYGYTF. The CDR3 region has the DNA TGTGCCACCTCGGGGACAGCCAACTATGGCTACACCTTC.

This sequence joins TRBV15 and TRBJ2-2; 7 bases match TRBD2. This CDR3 is built from 15 residues. V gave up 4 bases and J gave up 4 bases; unmatched junction bases: 6. Germline loops: CDR1 LNHNV, CDR2 YYDKDF (reference sequence). The CDR3 loop is CATSNQRGLTGELFF. As DNA, the CDR3 is TGTGCCACCAGCAACCAGCGGGGACTCACCGGGGAGCTGTTTTTT.

The gene calls are TRBV7-2 and TRBJ2-6; possibly TRBD1 or TRBD2 for D (6 bases each). The CDR3 is made up of 18 amino acids. Germline V gene sequence: CDR1 SGHTA, CDR2 FQGNSA. The germline V and J ends were trimmed by 5 bases and 0 bases, with 17 bases remaining between them. In DNA, the CDR3 is TGTGCCAGCAGCCTCCGGGGGACAACTGTCTCTGGGGCCAACGTCCTGACTTTC. It specifies CASSLRGTTVSGANVLTF.

The chain uses TRBV7-8 and TRBJ1-4; tentatively, D is TRBD1 (5 bases). Germline V gene data show CDR1 as SGHVS and CDR2 as FQNEAQ. This CDR3 is built from 14 residues. With 4 bases removed from V and 6 bases from J, the gap between germline ends came to 12 bases. This chain's CDR3 is CASSYRWGDEKLFF. Here the CDR3 DNA reads TGTGCCAGCAGCTACAGGTGGGGGGATGAAAAACTGTTTTTT.

The chain couples TRBV9 to TRBJ2-1, with TRBD1 matching 9 bases. The CDR3 covers 15 residues. Trimming took 0 bases from V and 9 from J; bases not matched to a gene: 7. Germline-derived CDR1 and CDR2 are SGDLS and YYNGEE. CDR3 sequence (DNA): TGTGCCAGCAGCGTAGGTGGACAGGGGAGTGGTGAGCAGTTCTTC. This sequence encodes CASSVGGQGSGEQFF.

V gene TRBV3-1 (or the pseudogene TRBV3-2) combines with J gene TRBJ1-6; 7 nucleotides line up with TRBD1. CDR3 length: 14 amino acids. Germline V CDR1 and CDR2: LGHDT, YNNKEL (reference sequence). J was trimmed by 7 bases and V by 3 bases; bases with no gene match: 3. The CDR3 coding sequence is TGTGCCAGCAGCCAGCAGGGGGGGAATTCACCCCTCCACTTT. Its protein is CASSQQGGNSPLHF.

This chain joins TRBV30 and TRBJ2-3, with a possible D match to TRBD2 (5 bases). V was clipped by 3 bases and J by 3 bases, with 13 bases between them. This CDR3 comprises 14 residues. The germline gives CDR1 GTSNPN, CDR2 SVGIG (reference sequence). The CDR3: CAWRSGMWTDTQYF. The CDR3 DNA reads as TGTGCCTGGAGATCCGGGATGTGGACAGATACGCAGTATTTT.

The V call is TRBV6-5, the J call TRBJ2-7; 9 positions match TRBD1. Germline CDR1 MNHEY, CDR2 SVGAGI. The CDR3 loop spans 12 amino acids. Losses at the gene ends were 9 bases for V and 6 bases for J; bases not matched to a gene: 6. The CDR3 loop reads CASTGTGFEQYF. In nucleotides, the CDR3 is TGTGCCAGTACCGGGACAGGGTTCGAGCAGTACTTC.

This clone came up once. The genes are TRBV11-3 and TRBJ2-2, with TRBD2 identical over 7 bases. This CDR3 spans 15 amino acids. J gave up 4 bases and V 5 bases, and 7 bases lay outside the gene matches. Per the germline V gene, CDR1 is SGHNT and CDR2 is YENEEA. Written as DNA, the CDR3 is TGTGCCAGCAGCGCCGTCCCGGGGGGCACCGGGGAGCTGTTTTTT. Protein sequence: CASSAVPGGTGELFF.

The CDR3: CASSQPNERNTIYF. The CDR3, as DNA: TGTGCCAGCAGTCAACCCAACGAAAGGAACACCATATATTTT. V gene TRBV6-6 combines with J gene TRBJ1-3; D is unresolved. CDR3 length: 14 amino acids. V was pared by 5 bases and J by 7 bases, with 15 bases between. Germline CDR1 is MNHNY and CDR2 is SVGAGI (reference sequence).

The J gene is TRBJ1-2, the V gene TRBV3-1 (or the pseudogene TRBV3-2), with D possibly TRBD1 on 5 matching bases. This CDR3 contains 14 residues. V shed 2 bases and J shed 4 bases, with 11 bases lying between them. Germline values: CDR1 LGHDT, CDR2 YNNKEL (reference sequence). CDR3 region: CASSQRQQAYGYTF. The CDR3 DNA reads as TGTGCCAGCAGCCAAAGGCAACAGGCCTATGGCTACACCTTC.

This clone has just one count. The chain carries TRBV3-1 (or the pseudogene TRBV3-2) and TRBJ2-5, with D possibly matching TRBD2 (5 bases). The CDR3 totals 16 residues. The V end was cut by 4 bases, the J end by 4 bases, with 19 bases between. Germline V CDR1 and CDR2: LGHDT, YNNKEL (reference sequence). This chain's CDR3 is CASSPRTGDLGETQYF. CDR3 sequence (DNA): TGTGCCAGCAGCCCCCGGACTGGAGACCTGGGAGAGACCCAGTACTTC.

V usage is TRBV18 and J usage is TRBJ1-1; tentatively, D is TRBD1 (6 bases). The V and J ends lost 5 bases and 3 bases respectively, with 19 bases between them. The length of the CDR3 is 16 residues. CDR1 is KGHSH and CDR2 is LQKENI in the germline V gene. The CDR3 bases are TGTGCCAGCTCATCTGGGGGCCGTGTCGGGGACACTGAAGCTTTCTTT. It specifies CASSSGGRVGDTEAFF. Together with reference TRBV18 and TRBJ1-1, the CDR3 gives the full variable domain: NAGVMQNPRHLVRRRGQEARLRCSPMKGHSHVYWYRQLPEEGLKFMVYLQKENIIDESGMPKERFSAEFPKEGPSILRIQQVVRGDSAAYFCASSSGGRVGDTEAFFGQGTRLTVV.